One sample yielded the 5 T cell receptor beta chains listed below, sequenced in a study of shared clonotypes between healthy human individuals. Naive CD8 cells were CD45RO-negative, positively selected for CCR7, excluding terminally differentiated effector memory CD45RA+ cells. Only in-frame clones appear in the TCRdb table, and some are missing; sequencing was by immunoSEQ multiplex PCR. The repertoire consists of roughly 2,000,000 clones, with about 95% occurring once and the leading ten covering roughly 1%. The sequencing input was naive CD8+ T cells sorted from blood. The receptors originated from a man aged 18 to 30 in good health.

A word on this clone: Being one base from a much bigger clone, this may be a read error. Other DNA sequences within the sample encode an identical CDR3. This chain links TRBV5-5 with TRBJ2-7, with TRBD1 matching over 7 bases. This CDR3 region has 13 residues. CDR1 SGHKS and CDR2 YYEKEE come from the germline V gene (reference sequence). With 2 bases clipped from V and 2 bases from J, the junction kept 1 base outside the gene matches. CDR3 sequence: CASSFQGAYEQYF. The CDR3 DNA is TGTGCCAGCAGCTTTCAGGGGGCCTACGAGCAGTACTTC.

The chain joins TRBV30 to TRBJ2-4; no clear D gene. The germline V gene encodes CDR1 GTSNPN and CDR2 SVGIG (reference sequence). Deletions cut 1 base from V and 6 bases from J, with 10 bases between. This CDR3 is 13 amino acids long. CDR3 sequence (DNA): TGTGCCTGGAGTGGACGTAACATAAACATTCAGTACTTC. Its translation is CAWSGRNINIQYF.

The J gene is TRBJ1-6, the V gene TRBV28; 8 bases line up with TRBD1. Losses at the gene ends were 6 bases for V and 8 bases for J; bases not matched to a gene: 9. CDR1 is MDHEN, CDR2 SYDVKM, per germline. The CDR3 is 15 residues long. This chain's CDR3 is CASRQGALWDSPLHF. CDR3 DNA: TGTGCCAGCAGGCAGGGGGCCTTATGGGATTCACCCCTCCACTTT.

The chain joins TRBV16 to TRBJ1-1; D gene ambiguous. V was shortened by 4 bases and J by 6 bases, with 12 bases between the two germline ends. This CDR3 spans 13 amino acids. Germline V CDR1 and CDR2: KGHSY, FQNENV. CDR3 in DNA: TGTGCCAGCAGCCCCGACCCTAGCGCTGAAGCTTTCTTT. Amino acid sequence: CASSPDPSAEAFF.

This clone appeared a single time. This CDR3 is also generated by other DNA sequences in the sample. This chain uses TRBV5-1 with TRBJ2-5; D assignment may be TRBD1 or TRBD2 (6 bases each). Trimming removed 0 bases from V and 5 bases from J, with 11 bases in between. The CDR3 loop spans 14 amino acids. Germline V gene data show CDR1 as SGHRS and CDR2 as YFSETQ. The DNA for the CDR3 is TGCGCCAGCAGCTTGGAGGGGGGCTTGGAGACCCAGTACTTC. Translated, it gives CASSLEGGLETQYF. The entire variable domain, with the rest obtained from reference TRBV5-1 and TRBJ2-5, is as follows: KAGVTQTPRYLIKTRGQQVTLSCSPISGHRSVSWYQQTPGQGLQFLFEYFSETQRNKGNFPGRFSGRQFSNSRSEMNVSTLELGDSALYLCASSLEGGLETQYFGPGTRLLVL.